This T cell receptor beta chain was observed in a study of cytomegalovirus exposure and HLA in healthy donors. Findings of the study overall: In an earlier analysis, in fewer than 700 donors, most V segments appeared productive either ~87% or ~30% of the time. A later look showed TCR association rates differing by HLA locus, highest for DRB1 and lowest for HLA-C. An analysis was carried out at a later point. It showed that HLA-associated TCR beta chains were more clonally expanded than equally common non-associated chains.

This PCR relied on a set of 60 Vbeta primers and 13 Jbeta primers. Original data processing: There were tens of millions of unique TCR beta chains by a later count, and some 11 million of them were shared. TCRdb's table, derived via immunoSEQ multiplex PCR, lists solely in-frame clones and lacks some. D and trimming were read from the DNA, whereas the V and J calls and clone size are those reported in that table. The sample has roughly 250,000 clones; 75% to 90% are singletons. This CDR3 spans 11 amino acids. Trimming took 11 bases from V and 4 from J, leaving 11 bases between them. CDR1 is MDHEN, CDR2 SYDVKM, per germline. This clone appeared a few times. The antigen is unknown.

The clonotype originates from a girl aged 2 to 9 in good health and CMV-seronegative. Sequenced material: PBMCs. V and J are TRBV28 and TRBJ1-2; no definite D call. In nucleotides, the CDR3 is TGTGCCTGCGGGTTCCCCTATGGCTACACCTTC. Translated, it gives CACGFPYGYTF.